The clone carrying this T cell receptor beta chain was observed many times. What it binds is unknown. In TCRdb, the RT-PCR reads were re-called with MiXCR into one record per CDR3 protein. The sample carries hundreds of thousands of distinct CDR3 sequences, around 15% recorded once. The data stem from a study of response to subunit inactivated influenza vaccine. Study-wide results and caveats: Authors suggested each seasonal influenza vaccination recruits few new T cells.

The CDR3 runs to 14 residues. The V gene end was trimmed by 6 bases and the J gene end by 4 bases; junction bases not matched to a gene: 7. CDR1 is DFQATT, CDR2 SNEGSKA, per germline (reference sequence). This chain links TRBV20-1 with TRBJ1-4; 8 nucleotides line up with TRBD1. The sequencing used PBMCs from blood, collected around 15 days before vaccination. This receptor was taken from a man aged 50-59 years who received an inactivated influenza vaccine. The CDR3 protein is CSARTDRVNEKLFF. As DNA, the CDR3 is TGCAGTGCCCGGACGGACAGGGTTAATGAAAAACTGTTTTTT.